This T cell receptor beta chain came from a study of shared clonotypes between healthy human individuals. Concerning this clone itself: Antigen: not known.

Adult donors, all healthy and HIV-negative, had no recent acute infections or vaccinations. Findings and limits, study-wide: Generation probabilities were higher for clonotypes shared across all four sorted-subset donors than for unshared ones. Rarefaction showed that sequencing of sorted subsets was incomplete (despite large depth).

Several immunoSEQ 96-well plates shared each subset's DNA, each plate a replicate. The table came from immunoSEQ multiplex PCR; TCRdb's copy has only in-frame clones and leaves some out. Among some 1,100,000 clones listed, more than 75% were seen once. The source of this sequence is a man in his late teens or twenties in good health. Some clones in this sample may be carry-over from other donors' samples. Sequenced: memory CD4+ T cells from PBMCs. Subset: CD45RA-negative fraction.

The CDR3 bases are TGTGCCTGGAGGGACAGGGATGGGGCCAACGTCCTGACTTTC. This encodes CAWRDRDGANVLTF. The V and J genes are TRBV30 and TRBJ2-6; 8 bases are a match to TRBD1. Per germline, CDR1 GTSNPN and CDR2 SVGIG (reference sequence). This CDR3 is 14 amino acids long. V lost 3 bases to trimming and J lost 3 bases; unmatched junction nucleotides: 1.